The clone carrying this TCR beta chain was seen a few times. CDR1 and CDR2 (germline): MNHNY, SVGAGI (reference sequence). The length of the CDR3 is 15 residues. V lost 5 bases to trimming and J lost 0 bases, with 14 bases between them. TRB rearrangements spanning V, D and J were amplified using mixed TRB-A/B primers. Each CDR3 protein is one row after TCRdb ran MiXCR on the multiplex PCR reads. The table shows about 6,700 distinct CDR3 sequences, with approximately 50% occurring only once. The template was genomic DNA from peripheral blood, not RNA. This sample is drawn from a study of T cell repertoires in aging, cancer and after chemotherapy. Study as a whole: Paired samples before and after chemotherapy came from glioblastoma patients receiving temozolomide-based therapy. About 9.1 million TCR reads were in the whole dataset.

The rearrangement joins TRBV6-6 to TRBJ2-7; D possibly corresponds to TRBD2 (6 bases). The sequencing sample was made of blood. The receptor comes from a human donor with a solid tumor. CDR3 region: CASSEGLQGSYEQYF. In DNA, the CDR3 is TGTGCCAGCAGTGAGGGACTCCAAGGCTCCTACGAGCAGTACTTC.